This T cell receptor (beta chain) was observed in a study of CD8 T cells in ankylosing spondylitis. Study observations and caveats: There were earlier reports of some motif variants in reactive arthritis synovial fluid and blood. Blood of patients with ankylosing spondylitis appeared to be characterized by a TCR beta motif of several highly homologous variants.

Generation of TCR beta libraries employed quantitative 5'-RACE incorporating molecular barcodes. TCRdb re-derived calls from the 5' RACE reads in MiXCR, one entry per CDR3 protein. Of around 130,000 distinct CDR3 sequences listed, approximately 9.7% are singletons. This CDR3 spans 15 amino acids. Germline loops: CDR1 SGHRS, CDR2 YFSETQ. With 3 bases removed from V and 5 bases from J, the gap between germline ends came to 18 bases. This clonotype showed up many times. The antigen is not known. The source is a male donor with ankylosing spondylitis or in good health (not recorded which). Material: blood, either unsorted or a sorted T cell fraction (not recorded which). The chain carries TRBV5-1 and TRBJ2-7; D is perhaps TRBD2 (6 bases). The CDR3 loop is CASSSYAGRPNEQYF. The CDR3 DNA reads as TGCGCCAGCAGCTCGTACGCAGGGAGGCCGAACGAGCAGTACTTC.